Listed below are T cell receptor beta chains from one sample, sequenced in a study of human T cells and chemical hapten exposure. TCRdb reprocessed the RACE reads via MiXCR and lists one record per CDR3 protein. Among some 380,000 distinct CDR3 sequences listed, about 4.4% were seen once. This specimen consisted of whole blood, obtained in connection with sensitization to the hapten diphenylcyclopropenone (DPC). The origin of the receptors is a woman between 50 and 59 years old with alopecia areata. Some clones in this sample may be carry-over from other donors' samples. CDR3s include the opening cysteine and the closing phenylalanine or tryptophan. D genes are given only for firm matches. The size field is filled for only some rows; it gives once, few, many or a size class.

V	length	size	J	D	CDR3	DNA
TRBV20-1	15	NA	TRBJ1-1	TRBD1	CSASLYRGRGTEAFF	TGCAGTGCTAGCCTGTACAGGGGGCGGGGTACTGAAGCTTTCTTT
TRBV3-1	14	NA	TRBJ1-4	NA	CASSLEGRGEKLFF	TGTGCCAGCAGCCTCGAGGGTCGTGGAGAAAAACTGTTTTTT
TRBV24-1	15	few	TRBJ2-7	TRBD1	CATSDPGQGAFEQYF	TGTGCCACCAGTGATCCAGGACAGGGGGCCTTCGAGCAGTACTTC
TRBV20-1	16	many	TRBJ2-3	TRBD2	CSAPSGAGGSTDTQYF	TGCAGTGCGCCCTCTGGGGCGGGGGGTAGCACAGATACGCAGTATTTT
TRBV11-2	14	many	TRBJ2-4	NA	CASSSPGRRNIQYF	TGTGCCAGCAGCTCCCCCGGGCGCAGAAACATTCAGTACTTC
TRBV7-9	12	few	TRBJ1-2	NA	CASSLRDGASTF	TGTGCCAGCAGCTTACGGGACGGAGCCTCCACCTTC
TRBV6-5	15	many	TRBJ1-5	NA	CASSYSLGGDQPQHF	TGTGCCAGCAGTTACTCCCTGGGAGGGGATCAGCCCCAGCATTTT
TRBV19	13	NA	TRBJ2-1	NA	CASTPGAYNEQFF	TGTGCCAGTACCCCCGGGGCATACAATGAGCAGTTCTTC
TRBV7-6	16	many	TRBJ2-3	TRBD2	CASSLLAGDSTDTQYF	TGTGCCAGCAGCTTACTAGCGGGGGATTCCACAGATACGCAGTATTTT
TRBV29-1	13	many	TRBJ2-1	NA	CSVDPSRENEQFF	TGCAGCGTCGACCCCTCTAGAGAAAATGAGCAGTTCTTC
TRBV12-3/TRBV12-4	15	many	TRBJ1-4	NA	CASSTRRGLNEKLFF	TGTGCCAGCAGTACCAGAAGGGGCCTTAATGAAAAACTGTTTTTT
TRBV20-1	14	once	TRBJ2-3	TRBD2	CSARLAGAPDTQYF	TGCAGTGCTAGACTAGCGGGAGCGCCAGATACGCAGTATTTT
TRBV4-2	15	many	TRBJ1-2	NA	CASSPTPTVNYGYTF	TGTGCCAGCAGCCCGACACCCACAGTTAACTATGGCTACACCTTC
TRBV28	19	NA	TRBJ2-2	TRBD2	CASCLEGLAGGQNTGELFF	TGTGCCAGCTGTCTCGAAGGACTAGCGGGAGGGCAGAACACCGGGGAGCTGTTTTTT
TRBV28	14	many	TRBJ1-4	TRBD1	CASRLGGADEKLFF	TGTGCCAGCAGGCTAGGGGGCGCGGATGAAAAACTGTTTTTT
TRBV7-9	16	many	TRBJ2-3	TRBD2	CASSLVAGGNSDTQYF	TGTGCCAGCAGCCTCGTAGCGGGGGGCAATTCAGATACGCAGTATTTT
TRBV20-1	11	many	TRBJ2-1	TRBD2	CSGASGNEQFF	TGCAGTGGGGCTAGCGGGAATGAGCAGTTCTTC
TRBV2	13	many	TRBJ1-1	NA	CASSERGYTEAFF	TGTGCCAGCAGTGAGAGGGGGTACACTGAAGCTTTCTTT
TRBV7-2	13	NA	TRBJ2-2	TRBD1	CASSRDSPGELFF	TGTGCCAGCAGTCGGGACAGTCCCGGGGAGCTGTTTTTT
TRBV9	17	few	TRBJ1-4	TRBD1	CASSTRAAGTANEKLFF	TGTGCCAGCAGCACGAGAGCCGCCGGGACAGCTAATGAAAAACTGTTTTTT
TRBV5-4	15	few	TRBJ2-5	TRBD2	CASSWTSGSRETQYF	TGTGCCAGCAGCTGGACTAGCGGCTCGCGAGAGACCCAGTACTTC
TRBV12-3/TRBV12-4	14	many	TRBJ1-1	NA	CASSPLAISTEAFF	TGTGCCAGCAGTCCCCTAGCCATCAGCACTGAAGCTTTCTTT
TRBV6-6	13	few	TRBJ1-4	NA	CASSYGGREKLFF	TGTGCCAGCAGTTATGGGGGGAGGGAAAAACTGTTTTTT
TRBV20-1	14	many	TRBJ2-7	TRBD2	CSATLAGGPYEQYF	TGCAGTGCTACTCTAGCGGGAGGGCCTTACGAGCAGTACTTC
TRBV12-3/TRBV12-4	13	many	TRBJ2-7	TRBD1	CASSLGDSYEQYF	TGTGCCAGCAGCTTAGGGGACAGCTACGAGCAGTACTTC
TRBV12-3/TRBV12-4	14	many	TRBJ1-5	TRBD1	CASSGTGVLQPQHF	TGTGCCAGCAGTGGGACAGGGGTCCTACAGCCCCAGCATTTT
TRBV9	15	many	TRBJ2-1	TRBD2	CASSAAGGHLGEQFF	TGTGCCAGCAGCGCGGCGGGAGGGCATCTAGGTGAGCAGTTCTTC
TRBV16	12	many	TRBJ1-1	NA	CASSPQDGAAFF	TGTGCCAGCAGCCCCCAGGACGGGGCGGCTTTCTTT
TRBV2	14	many	TRBJ1-4	TRBD1	CASEQGAWNDKLFF	TGTGCCAGCGAACAGGGGGCATGGAATGATAAACTGTTTTTT
TRBV3-1	14	NA	TRBJ1-2	TRBD1	CAGSQAARGDGYTF	TGTGCCGGCAGCCAAGCCGCCAGGGGGGATGGCTACACCTTC
TRBV11-2	13	many	TRBJ2-1	NA	CASSLDLGGEQFF	TGTGCCAGCAGCTTAGATCTAGGTGGTGAGCAGTTCTTC
TRBV30	14	many	TRBJ2-1	TRBD2	CAWNRLAGGGEQFF	TGTGCCTGGAATAGGCTAGCGGGAGGAGGCGAGCAGTTCTTC
TRBV29-1	16	NA	TRBJ1-2	TRBD1	CSVEDSGDRGTDGYTF	TGCAGCGTTGAAGATTCAGGGGACAGGGGAACGGATGGCTACACCTTC
TRBV5-5	18	few	TRBJ1-5	NA	CASSLEFTGRKSNQPQHF	TGTGCCAGCAGCTTGGAATTCACGGGGAGAAAGAGCAATCAGCCCCAGCATTTT
TRBV2	15	NA	TRBJ1-4	TRBD1	CASSASRDRAEKLFF	TGTGCCAGCAGTGCAAGTCGGGACAGGGCGGAAAAACTGTTTTTT
TRBV5-6	12	many	TRBJ1-2	NA	CASSWGTGGYTF	TGTGCCAGCAGCTGGGGGACCGGCGGCTACACCTTC
TRBV29-1	14	many	TRBJ2-3	TRBD2	CSVEGTSDTDTQYF	TGCAGCGTTGAAGGGACTAGCGACACAGATACGCAGTATTTT
TRBV6-6	13	NA	TRBJ1-2	NA	CASIIGENYGYTF	TGTGCCAGCATAATTGGGGAGAACTATGGCTACACCTTC
TRBV7-2	15	NA	TRBJ1-3	NA	CASTSWLLHGNTIYF	TGTGCCAGCACCTCTTGGCTTCTGCATGGAAACACCATATATTTT
TRBV4-3	15	many	TRBJ2-3	NA	CASSQALTSTDTQYF	TGCGCCAGCAGCCAGGCCCTTACAAGCACAGATACGCAGTATTTT